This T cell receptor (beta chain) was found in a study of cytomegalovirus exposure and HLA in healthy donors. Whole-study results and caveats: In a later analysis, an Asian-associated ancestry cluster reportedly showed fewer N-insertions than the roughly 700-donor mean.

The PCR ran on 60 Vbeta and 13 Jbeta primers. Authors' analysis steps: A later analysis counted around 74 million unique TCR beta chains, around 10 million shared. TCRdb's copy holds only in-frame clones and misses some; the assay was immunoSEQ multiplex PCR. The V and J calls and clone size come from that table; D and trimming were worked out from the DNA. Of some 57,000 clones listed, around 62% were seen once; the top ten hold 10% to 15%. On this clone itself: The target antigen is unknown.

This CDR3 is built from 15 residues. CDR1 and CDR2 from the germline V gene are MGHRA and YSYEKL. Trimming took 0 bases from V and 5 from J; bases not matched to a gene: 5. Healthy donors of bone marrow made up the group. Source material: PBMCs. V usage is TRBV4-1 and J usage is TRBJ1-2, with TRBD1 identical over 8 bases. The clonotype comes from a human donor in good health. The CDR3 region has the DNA TGCGCCAGCAGCCAAGATAGGGACAGGTTTTATGGCTACACCTTC. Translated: CASSQDRDRFYGYTF.